Below, 8 T cell receptor beta chains from the same sample are listed, as sequenced in a study of cytomegalovirus exposure and HLA in healthy donors. Amplification used 60 Vbeta primers and 13 Jbeta primers. Generated by immunoSEQ multiplex PCR, the TCRdb table keeps only in-frame clones and is missing some. The repertoire holds 120,000 to 150,000 clones, with 73% as singletons. The sequenced sample was PBMCs. The origin of the receptors is a woman between 18 and 29 years old in good health and CMV-seronegative.

This clone was seen a few times. The genes are TRBV4-2 and TRBJ2-1; D perhaps matches TRBD1 (6 bases). The CDR3 is made up of 15 amino acids. CDR1 and CDR2 (germline): LGHNA, YNFKEQ. V shed 1 base and J shed 3 bases, with 10 bases lying between them. CDR3 sequence reads: CASSQAWDNYNEQFF. For the CDR3, the DNA is TGTGCCAGCAGCCAAGCATGGGACAACTACAATGAGCAGTTCTTC.

This chain links TRBV11-2 with TRBJ2-7, with 9 bases identical to TRBD1. The junction had 10 bases not matched to a gene; V was cut back by 4 bases and J by 3 bases. Germline assignment: CDR1 SGHAT and CDR2 FQNNGV. The CDR3 sequence is 16 residues long. CDR3 in DNA: TGTGCCAGCAGCTCAACCAACCGGGACAGGGACTACGAGCAGTACGTC. Its translation: CASSSTNRDRDYEQYV.

The chain is built from TRBV2 and TRBJ2-7; 7 positions agree with TRBD1. Germline V gene lookup returns CDR1 SNHLY and CDR2 FYNNEI. With V trimmed by 3 bases and J by 0 bases, 5 bases remained unmatched. The CDR3 length is 15 residues. The CDR3 reads CASSDDGTVSYEQYF. CDR3 in DNA: TGTGCCAGCAGTGACGACGGGACAGTCTCCTACGAGCAGTACTTC.

The genes are TRBV9 and TRBJ2-7; a weak D match, TRBD1 (5 bases). Trimming took off 0 bases at V and 6 bases at J, with 10 bases between the two ends. This CDR3 is built from 13 residues. Germline V gives CDR1 SGDLS, CDR2 YYNGEE. The CDR3 loop reads CASSVDRLGEQYF. Here the CDR3 DNA reads TGTGCCAGCAGCGTAGACAGGCTTGGCGAGCAGTACTTC.

This clone appeared a single time. The J gene is TRBJ1-2, the V gene TRBV4-3, with D perhaps matching TRBD1 (6 bases). CDR1 and CDR2 from the germline V gene are LGHNA and YSLEER. V was cut by 2 bases and J by 4 bases, with 20 bases left in between. This CDR3 region has 17 residues. The CDR3 sequence: CASSQHTGGRSGYGYTF. In DNA form, the CDR3 reads TGCGCCAGCAGCCAACATACCGGGGGGCGGAGTGGCTATGGCTACACCTTC.

The rearrangement links TRBV18 to TRBJ2-6, with 7 bases fitting TRBD1. V lost 3 bases to trimming and J lost 1 base; unmatched junction nucleotides: 9. The CDR3 runs to 18 residues. The germline V gene encodes CDR1 KGHSH and CDR2 LQKENI. The CDR3 DNA is TGTGCCAGCTCACCCTTGACAGGGCAAAGATCTGGGGCCAACGTCCTGACTTTC. It is translated as CASSPLTGQRSGANVLTF.

The V and J genes are TRBV4-3 and TRBJ2-1; 12 nucleotides agree with TRBD1. J lost 10 bases, V lost 2 bases, and 9 bases had no gene match. Germline-derived CDR1 and CDR2 are LGHNA and YSLEER. CDR3 length: 16 residues. CDR3 amino acids: CASSQHMGGTGGEQFF. In nucleotides, the CDR3 is TGCGCCAGCAGCCAACACATGGGAGGGACAGGGGGCGAGCAGTTCTTC.

The J gene is TRBJ2-1, the V gene TRBV5-6; TRBD1 aligns across 9 bases. The germline gives CDR1 SGHDT, CDR2 YYEEEE. CDR3 length equals 15 residues. V trimming: 2 bases; J trimming: 7 bases; junction bases outside the gene matches: 7. CDR3 in DNA: TGTGCCAGCAGCTTTGGGGACAGGGTGATAAATGAGCAGTTCTTC. Residues: CASSFGDRVINEQFF.